Sequencing of this T cell receptor beta chain was carried out in a study of blood T cells in healthy people across ages. In germline, CDR1 is DFQATT, CDR2 SNEGSKA (reference sequence). This CDR3 comprises 13 residues. V lost 6 bases, J lost 0 bases, and 11 bases lay in between. Alongside a J-beta primer mix, a sample-barcoded 5' primer served in a second PCR lasting about 7 to 11 cycles. From the 5' RACE reads, TCRdb called clonotypes with MiXCR, one entry per CDR3 protein. The sample has about 780,000 distinct CDR3 sequences; about 47% are singletons. The sequence came from a man older than 75 in good health. The gene calls are TRBV20-1 and TRBJ2-5; D might be TRBD2 (5 bases). Sequencing used blood. CDR3 DNA: TGCAGTGCGGCAGCGGAGTACCAAGAGACCCAGTACTTC. Its protein product is CSAAAEYQETQYF.